This TCR beta chain appears in the sequencing data of a study of T cells expressing NK-cell markers. This CDR3 region has 12 residues. CDR1 and CDR2 (germline): MNHEY, SMNVEV (reference sequence). What made the TCR beta cDNA was 5'RACE template switching with UMIs. One entry per CDR3 protein, without DNA, is what TCRdb gives after re-calling the 5' RACE reads. The table for this sample gives some 140,000 distinct CDR3 sequences. The TCR originated in a woman between 50 and 59 years old in good health. The J gene is TRBJ1-1, the V gene TRBV27; no DNA is available, so the TRBD1 call from TCRdb remains unchecked. The sequenced material came from blood T cells: a sorted CD56 or NKG2C T cell subset, CD4+ or CD8+ T cells, or bulk PBMC T cells (not recorded which). The CDR3 loop is CASRDRGGYAFF.